This T cell receptor beta chain emerged from a study of shared clonotypes between healthy human individuals. Regarding the study as a whole: Relative to clonotypes present in all four donors, those not shared had lower generation probabilities.

Produced via immunoSEQ multiplex PCR; TCRdb's table is partial and in-frame only. The sample has fewer than 2.5 million clones; 80% to 95% are singletons. This clone was seen only once. Its cognate antigen is unknown. V was cut by 5 bases and J by 6 bases, with 11 bases left in between. The germline gives CDR1 SGHTA, CDR2 FQGTGA. The CDR3 totals 13 residues. The TCR originated in a man younger than 30 in good health. Some clones in this sample may be carry-over from other donors' samples. This chain links TRBV7-3 with TRBJ1-5; D uncertain. Material for sequencing was naive CD4+ T cells from PBMCs. Described subset: CD45RA+ positively selected. CDR3 nucleotide sequence: TGTGCCAGCAGCCCCCGGCGGGGTCAGCCCCAGCATTTT. It codes for CASSPRRGQPQHF.